This entry lists 26 T cell receptor beta chains sequenced from one sample in a study of early T cells in non-severe SARS-CoV-2 infection. MiXCR, applied by TCRdb to the 5' RACE reads, yields one record per CDR3 protein. The sample lists roughly 57,000 distinct CDR3 sequences, roughly 12% seen once, with around 2.6% in the top ten. The sample consisted of whole blood, taken at baseline. These receptors were taken from an adult who was a healthcare worker with PCR-confirmed SARS-CoV-2 infection or an uninfected control (not recorded which).

This clonotype was observed at least ten times. One end of the junction does not line up with germline, which may come from a read error. The chain links TRBV15 to TRBJ1-1, with 9 bases fitting TRBD1. CDR1 is LNHNV, CDR2 YYDKDF, per germline (reference sequence). The CDR3 sequence is 13 residues long. CDR3 nucleotide sequence: TGCGCAATTCCGGGACAGGGGAACACTGAAGCTTTCTTT. This translates into CAIPGQGNTEAFF.

V and J are TRBV18 and TRBJ2-1, with 11 bases fitting TRBD2. The CDR3 contains 17 residues. J was trimmed by 1 base and V by 5 bases; bases with no gene match: 7. The germline V gene encodes CDR1 KGHSH and CDR2 LQKENI. The CDR3 here is CASSSRGLADSYNEQFF. The CDR3 DNA reads TGTGCCAGCTCATCCAGGGGACTAGCGGATTCCTACAATGAGCAGTTCTTC.

This clonotype was picked up a small number of times. This chain links TRBV28 with TRBJ2-7, with TRBD2 matching over 12 bases. Germline CDR1 is MDHEN and CDR2 is SYDVKM. V gave up 1 base and J gave up 2 bases; unmatched junction bases: 15. The CDR3 has 20 residues. The CDR3 sequence is CASSLSFSGRTSGETYEQYF. The CDR3 nucleotides are TGTGCCAGCAGTTTATCTTTTTCGGGCAGGACTAGCGGGGAAACCTACGAGCAGTACTTC.

This clonotype was recorded at least ten times. The V and J genes are TRBV4-2 and TRBJ1-5; TRBD1 matches 7 bases. Germline V CDR1 and CDR2: LGHNA, YNFKEQ. J gave up 2 bases and V 0 bases, and 4 bases lay outside the gene matches. The CDR3 extends over 16 amino acids. The CDR3 spells CASSQEGQGGNQPQHF. CDR3 coding DNA: TGTGCCAGCAGCCAAGAAGGGCAGGGGGGCAATCAGCCCCAGCATTTT.

J is TRBJ1-1 and V is TRBV3-1, with 12 nucleotides matching TRBD1. Trimming at V came to 1 base and at J to 2 bases, leaving 5 bases not matched to a gene. This CDR3 spans 17 amino acids. Germline V gene data show CDR1 as LGHDT and CDR2 as YNNKEL (reference sequence). In DNA form, the CDR3 reads TGTGCCAGCAGCCAAGGGGGACAGGGGGCAAGTAACACTGAAGCTTTCTTT. Its protein product is CASSQGGQGASNTEAFF.

The genes are TRBV7-3 and TRBJ2-7; D tentatively reads TRBD1 or TRBD2 (6 bases each). Germline-derived CDR1 and CDR2 are SGHTA and FQGTGA. The CDR3 consists of 17 residues. Trimming cost V 2 bases and J 2 bases, with 19 bases left between them. The CDR3 DNA sequence: TGTGCCAGCAGCTTAGGACTACCAGGGGCAGCAACCTACGAGCAGTACTTC. Translating gives CASSLGLPGAATYEQYF.

V gene TRBV4-3 combines with J gene TRBJ2-6; no definite D call. This CDR3 has 16 residues. Trimming took off 1 base at V and 4 bases at J, with 11 bases between the two ends. The germline V gene encodes CDR1 LGHNA and CDR2 YSLEER. CDR3: CASSQVPVAGANVLTF. As DNA, the CDR3 is TGCGCCAGCAGCCAAGTCCCAGTCGCGGGGGCCAACGTCCTGACTTTC.

This clonotype was detected a few times. V and J are TRBV4-2 and TRBJ2-1; perhaps D is TRBD1 or TRBD2 (6 bases each). The V gene lost 1 base and the J gene lost 9 bases, with 13 bases spanning the gap. CDR1 and CDR2 from the germline V gene are LGHNA and YNFKEQ. The CDR3 has 14 amino acids. The CDR3 loop reads CASSQVGGTTEQFF. Written as DNA, the CDR3 is TGTGCCAGCAGCCAAGTGGGGGGCACTACTGAGCAGTTCTTC.

The chain couples TRBV5-1 to TRBJ1-1; D is unresolved. V was trimmed by 2 bases and J by 4 bases, leaving 18 bases between them. The CDR3 has 16 residues. CDR1 and CDR2 from the germline V gene are SGHRS and YFSETQ. The CDR3 region is CASSLRKQLDATEAFF. CDR3 in DNA: TGCGCCAGCAGCTTAAGAAAGCAACTGGATGCCACTGAAGCTTTCTTT.

This clonotype was detected only a few times. The CDR3 here is CASSPDQSSYNSPLHF. The CDR3 nucleotides are TGTGCCAGCTCCCCCGACCAGAGCTCCTATAATTCACCCCTCCACTTT. V usage is TRBV18 and J usage is TRBJ1-6; D ambiguous. V was clipped by 6 bases and J by 0 bases, with 12 bases between them. The CDR3 consists of 16 residues. Germline CDR1 KGHSH, CDR2 LQKENI.

This clonotype was counted between two and nine times. The chain uses TRBV4-1 and TRBJ2-7; D remains unclear. The V end was cut by 4 bases, the J end by 2 bases, with 15 bases between. Per germline, CDR1 MGHRA and CDR2 YSYEKL. CDR3 size: 15 residues. The chain's CDR3 is CASSRVVGNTYEQYF. Here the CDR3 DNA reads TGCGCCAGCAGCCGGGTCGTGGGTAACACCTACGAGCAGTACTTC.

This clonotype was seen repeatedly, ten times or more. The chain employs TRBV28 and TRBJ2-5, with D perhaps TRBD2 (5 bases). The germline V gene encodes CDR1 MDHEN and CDR2 SYDVKM. Trimming pared 8 bases from V and 2 bases from J, leaving 12 bases between. The CDR3 spans 13 residues. CDR3 DNA sequence: TGTGCCAGCGGCAGCGGATTACAAGAGACCCAGTACTTC. It codes for CASGSGLQETQYF.

This clonotype came up a few times. The rearrangement links TRBV7-2 to TRBJ1-5; D remains ambiguous. Germline loops: CDR1 SGHTA, CDR2 FQGNSA. Trimming took 6 bases from V and 6 from J, leaving 12 bases between them. The CDR3 is made up of 13 amino acids. CDR3 nucleotides: TGTGCCAGCAGTAGCTACATTTCTCAGCCCCAGCATTTT. It specifies CASSSYISQPQHF.

The sample holds many counts of this clonotype. The chain is built from TRBV10-3 and TRBJ2-1; 10 bases match TRBD2. This CDR3 comprises 15 residues. Germline CDR1 is ENHRY and CDR2 is SYGVKD. Losses at the gene ends were 4 bases for V and 7 bases for J; bases not matched to a gene: 7. The CDR3 DNA sequence: TGTGCCATCAGTGGGACTAGCGGAGTTCGGAATGAGCAGTTCTTC. It specifies CAISGTSGVRNEQFF.

This clonotype was counted between two and nine times. The gene calls are TRBV20-1 and TRBJ1-4, with TRBD1 matching over 8 bases. With 0 bases clipped from V and 4 bases from J, the junction kept 10 bases outside the gene matches. The CDR3 sequence is 17 residues long. From germline, CDR1 is DFQATT and CDR2 SNEGSKA (reference sequence). The CDR3 protein is CSAREPGQAEFNEKLFF. CDR3 DNA sequence: TGCAGTGCTAGAGAACCGGGACAGGCTGAATTTAATGAAAAACTGTTTTTT.

This rearrangement joins TRBV12-3 or TRBV12-4 to TRBJ2-7; no firm D call. Between the trimmed V and J ends, which lost 3 bases and 3 bases, there was a span of 9 bases. The length of the CDR3 is 13 residues. The CDR3 here is CASSFGSNYEQYF. The CDR3, as DNA: TGTGCCAGCAGTTTTGGCTCGAACTACGAGCAGTACTTC.

The chain carries TRBV18 and TRBJ1-2; D uncertain. V lost 6 bases, J lost 6 bases, and 8 bases lay in between. This CDR3 contains 11 residues. Germline CDR1 is KGHSH and CDR2 is LQKENI. CDR3 region: CASSRLNGYTF. CDR3 in DNA: TGTGCCAGCTCCCGATTGAATGGCTACACCTTC.

A few counts support this clonotype. The chain has TRBV7-3 and TRBJ2-3; D is perhaps TRBD2 (6 bases). The CDR3 length is 15 residues. The germline CDR1 and CDR2 sequences are SGHTA and FQGTGA. V was clipped by 2 bases and J by 5 bases, with 14 bases between them. The CDR3 nucleotides are TGTGCCAGCAGCTTATCACCCGGGACTCGAGATACGCAGTATTTT. As protein: CASSLSPGTRDTQYF.

J is TRBJ2-7 and V is TRBV9; 7 nucleotides align to TRBD2. Germline loops: CDR1 SGDLS, CDR2 YYNGEE. Trimming took 4 bases from V and 4 from J; bases not matched to a gene: 11. CDR3 length equals 15 residues. Written as DNA, the CDR3 is TGTGCCAGCAGCCCGGCGGGGGAGAGCTTTTACGAGCAGTACTTC. It translates to CASSPAGESFYEQYF.

This clonotype appeared a few times. The rearrangement uses TRBV14 and TRBJ1-1; 7 nucleotides line up with TRBD1. Germline V CDR1 and CDR2: SGHDN, FVKESK. This CDR3 contains 15 residues. Trimming removed 1 base from V and 1 base from J; junction bases left unmatched: 3. DNA of the CDR3: TGTGCCAGCAGCCAAGTAGGGGGCCAGAACACTGAAGCTTTCTTT. Its translation is CASSQVGGQNTEAFF.

In this sample, this clonotype turned up a few times. The rearrangement uses TRBV28 and TRBJ2-5; TRBD2 agrees at 14 bases. V was clipped by 5 bases and J by 5 bases; unmatched bases: 10. Germline lookup yields CDR1 MDHEN and CDR2 SYDVKM. CDR3 size: 17 residues. The CDR3 loop is CASSPPTGTSGSETQYF. The CDR3 DNA is TGTGCCAGCAGTCCCCCCACCGGGACTAGCGGGAGTGAGACCCAGTACTTC.

The rearrangement uses TRBV29-1 and TRBJ2-7, with a possible D match to TRBD2 (5 bases). This CDR3 has 16 residues. The V gene's germline CDR1 is SQVTM and CDR2 ANQGSEA. Trimming cost V 6 bases and J 0 bases, with 21 bases left between them. The CDR3 nucleotides read TGCAGCGTGCGGGTAGCGCCAGAGATCCGCTCCTACGAGCAGTACTTC. It encodes CSVRVAPEIRSYEQYF.

The table lists this clonotype with a few counts. The rearrangement links TRBV9 to TRBJ2-4; D tentatively fits TRBD1 or TRBD2 (5 bases each). This CDR3 is built from 17 residues. The V gene's germline CDR1 is SGDLS and CDR2 YYNGEE. Trimming took 0 bases from V and 7 from J, leaving 20 bases between them. In DNA form, the CDR3 reads TGTGCCAGCAGCGTAGAACCCCAGGGCCTAGCTGCGAACATTCAGTACTTC. Translating gives CASSVEPQGLAANIQYF. The full variable domain, its missing parts supplied by reference TRBV9 and TRBJ2-4, is DSGVTQTPKHLITATGQRVTLRCSPRSGDLSVYWYQQSLDQGLQFLIQYYNGEERAKGNILERFSAQQFPDLHSELNLSSLELGDSALYFCASSVEPQGLAANIQYFGAGTRLSVL.

The chain employs TRBV7-8 and TRBJ2-1, with D perhaps matching TRBD1 (6 bases). Germline V lookup: CDR1 SGHVS, CDR2 FQNEAQ. V gave up 5 bases and J gave up 9 bases, with 11 bases separating them. The CDR3 is 12 residues long. CDR3 in amino acids: CASSPHRVEQFF. The CDR3, as DNA: TGTGCCAGCAGCCCCCACAGGGTTGAGCAGTTCTTC. Complete variable domain (other parts from reference TRBV7-8 and TRBJ2-1): GAGVSQSPRYKVAKRGQDVALRCDPISGHVSLFWYQQALGQGPEFLTYFQNEAQLDKSGLPSDRFFAERPEGSVSTLKIQRTQQEDSAVYLCASSPHRVEQFFGPGTRLTVL.

The CDR3 protein is CASSPSHFGANVLTF. CDR3 DNA: TGTGCCAGTTCGCCGTCCCACTTTGGGGCCAACGTCCTGACTTTC. V and J are TRBV19 and TRBJ2-6; no firm D call. The CDR3 contains 15 residues. Trimming left V 8 bases short and J 3 bases short, with 14 bases between. Germline loops: CDR1 LNHDA, CDR2 SQIVND (reference sequence).

This clonotype was picked up a small number of times. V is TRBV18 and J is TRBJ1-5; 12 positions match TRBD1. This CDR3 is built from 15 residues. J gave up 6 bases and V 6 bases, and 6 bases lay outside the gene matches. Germline V lookup: CDR1 KGHSH, CDR2 LQKENI. The CDR3 sequence is CASSGGTGGVQPQHF. CDR3 DNA: TGTGCCAGCTCGGGCGGGACAGGGGGCGTTCAGCCCCAGCATTTT.